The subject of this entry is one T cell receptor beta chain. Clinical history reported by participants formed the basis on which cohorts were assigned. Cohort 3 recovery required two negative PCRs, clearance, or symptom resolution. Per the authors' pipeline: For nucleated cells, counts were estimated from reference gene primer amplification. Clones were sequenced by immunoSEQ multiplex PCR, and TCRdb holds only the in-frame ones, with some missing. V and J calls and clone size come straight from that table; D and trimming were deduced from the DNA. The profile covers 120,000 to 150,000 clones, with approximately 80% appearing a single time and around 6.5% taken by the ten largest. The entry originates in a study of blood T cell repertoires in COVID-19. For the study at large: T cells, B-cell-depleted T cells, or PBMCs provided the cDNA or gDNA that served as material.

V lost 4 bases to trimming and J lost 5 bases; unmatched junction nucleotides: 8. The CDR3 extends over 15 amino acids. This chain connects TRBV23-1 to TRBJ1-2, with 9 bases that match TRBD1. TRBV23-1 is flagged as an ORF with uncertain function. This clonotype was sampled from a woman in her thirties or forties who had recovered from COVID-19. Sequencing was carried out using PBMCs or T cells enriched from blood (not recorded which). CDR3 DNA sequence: TGCGCCAGCAGTCGATTTGACGGGACAGGGTATGGCTACACCTTC. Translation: CASSRFDGTGYGYTF.